The 4 T cell receptor beta chains listed next were all sequenced from one sample in a study of T cells in localized non-small cell lung cancer. Using immunoSEQ multiplex PCR, the repertoire was profiled, and TCRdb retains in-frame clones only, with some absent. The sample shows roughly 76,000 clones, 60% to 85% of them seen only once. Specimen: PBMCs, collected before any cancer treatment. These receptors came from a man aged 40 to 70 with stage II squamous cell lung carcinoma.

V is TRBV2 and J is TRBJ1-2; D unresolved. Germline lookup yields CDR1 SNHLY and CDR2 FYNNEI. Trimming stripped 6 bases from V and 6 bases from J, with 11 bases between. The CDR3 contains 12 residues. The CDR3 nucleotides are TGTGCCAGCAGGGAGGACCGGGATGGCTACACCTTC. Translating it yields CASREDRDGYTF.

V and J are TRBV6-5 and TRBJ1-3; D remains ambiguous. Germline CDR1 MNHEY, CDR2 SVGAGI. The V gene lost 0 bases and the J gene lost 0 bases, with 3 bases spanning the gap. This CDR3 has 14 residues. CDR3 DNA sequence: TGTGCCAGCAGTTACTCGGGCTCTGGAAACACCATATATTTT. Translation gives CASSYSGSGNTIYF.

This clone was detected only once. This chain uses TRBV28 with TRBJ1-4; D perhaps matches TRBD1 (5 bases). The V gene's germline CDR1 is MDHEN and CDR2 SYDVKM. The V end lost 3 bases, the J end lost 1 base, and 9 bases lay between the germline ends. The CDR3 runs 15 residues. CDR3 in DNA: TGTGCCAGCAGTTTGGGGGTAATAACTAATGAAAAACTGTTTTTT. It codes for CASSLGVITNEKLFF.

The chain links TRBV7-2 to TRBJ2-2; TRBD2 aligns across 13 bases. The trim removed 6 bases at V and 7 bases at J, leaving 14 bases unmatched. This CDR3 is built from 18 residues. Germline V gives CDR1 SGHTA, CDR2 FQGNSA. CDR3 region: CASSFGTSGIRIDGELFF. Written as DNA, the CDR3 is TGTGCCAGCAGTTTTGGGACTAGCGGGATAAGAATCGACGGGGAGCTGTTTTTT.